The rows below give T cell receptor beta chains drawn from one sample of a study of cytomegalovirus exposure and HLA in healthy donors. Repertoires were generated with immunoSEQ multiplex PCR, while TCRdb's copy carries only in-frame clones and drops some. This repertoire shows 95,000 to 150,000 clones, 65% to 85% found once; its top ten account for about 3.9%. The sample taken for sequencing was PBMCs. The receptors were gathered from a man aged 18 to 30 in good health and CMV-seropositive. Both conserved end residues are part of each CDR3. The order of the fields is J gene, V gene, D gene, clone size, CDR3 DNA, CDR3 protein. D genes are given only for firm matches. Some rows have no size entry. The others give once, few or many, or a class for an expanded clone.

J gene: TRBJ2-5; V gene: TRBV13; D gene: TRBD1; clone size: NA; CDR3 DNA: TGTGCCAGCAGCCCTCGGACAGGGTTCGTTGAGACCCAGTACTTC; CDR3 protein: CASSPRTGFVETQYF
J gene: TRBJ1-1; V gene: TRBV19; D gene: NA; clone size: few; CDR3 DNA: TGTGCCAGTAGTTCCCCAGGGGCGATGAACACTGAAGCTTTCTTT; CDR3 protein: CASSSPGAMNTEAFF
J gene: TRBJ1-2; V gene: TRBV19; D gene: TRBD1; clone size: NA; CDR3 DNA: TGTGCCAGTAGTCTCCCGGGACAGGGTCACTATGGCTACACCTTC; CDR3 protein: CASSLPGQGHYGYTF
J gene: TRBJ2-5; V gene: TRBV7-2; D gene: TRBD2; clone size: NA; CDR3 DNA: TGTGCCAGCAGCTTAGCCCTTTCTAGCGGCCAAGAGACCCAGTACTTC; CDR3 protein: CASSLALSSGQETQYF
J gene: TRBJ2-7; V gene: TRBV30; D gene: TRBD1; clone size: NA; CDR3 DNA: TGTGCCTGGAGGCCAGGGGGCTCTGGGGAGCAGTACTTC; CDR3 protein: CAWRPGGSGEQYF
J gene: TRBJ2-1; V gene: TRBV19; D gene: NA; clone size: NA; CDR3 DNA: TGTGCCAGTAGTATCTCGTTTGGACAGCTTTACAATGAGCAGTTCTTC; CDR3 protein: CASSISFGQLYNEQFF
J gene: TRBJ1-2; V gene: TRBV7-9; D gene: TRBD1; clone size: NA; CDR3 DNA: TGTGCCAGCAGCTTAACAGGGGCGAGGTCTAACTATGGCTACACCTTC; CDR3 protein: CASSLTGARSNYGYTF
J gene: TRBJ2-7; V gene: TRBV6-6; D gene: NA; clone size: NA; CDR3 DNA: TGTGCCAGCAGTTCGTCCGGAGTTACCTACGAGCAGTACTTC; CDR3 protein: CASSSSGVTYEQYF
J gene: TRBJ2-7; V gene: TRBV7-2; D gene: TRBD1; clone size: NA; CDR3 DNA: TGTGCCAGCAGCTTTAGAACAGGGGGCGGCTACGAGCAGTACTTC; CDR3 protein: CASSFRTGGGYEQYF
J gene: TRBJ1-3; V gene: TRBV7-9; D gene: NA; clone size: NA; CDR3 DNA: TGTGCCAGCAGCTTATCCGAGGGAACGGGGGACTCTGGAAACACCATATATTTT; CDR3 protein: CASSLSEGTGDSGNTIYF
J gene: TRBJ2-6; V gene: TRBV4-2; D gene: TRBD2; clone size: NA; CDR3 DNA: TGTGCCAGCAGCCACCCATCGGGGAGGGATAGCTCTGGGGCCAACGTCCTGACTTTC; CDR3 protein: CASSHPSGRDSSGANVLTF
J gene: TRBJ1-4; V gene: TRBV5-1; D gene: NA; clone size: NA; CDR3 DNA: TGCGCCAGCAGCTTCGGCCAGGGTGGTGAAAAACTGTTTTTT; CDR3 protein: CASSFGQGGEKLFF
J gene: TRBJ2-5; V gene: TRBV15; D gene: TRBD2; clone size: NA; CDR3 DNA: TGTGCCACCAGCAGAAGCGGGGGGGCCGGGGAGACCCAGTACTTC; CDR3 protein: CATSRSGGAGETQYF
J gene: TRBJ1-3; V gene: TRBV18; D gene: NA; clone size: NA; CDR3 DNA: TGTGCCAGCTCACCCGGACAGATCTCTGGAAACACCATATATTTT; CDR3 protein: CASSPGQISGNTIYF
J gene: TRBJ2-6; V gene: TRBV10-3; D gene: TRBD1; clone size: NA; CDR3 DNA: TGTGCCATCAGTGAGTCGGGACAGGGGGTGCCTGGGGCCAACGTCCTGACTTTC; CDR3 protein: CAISESGQGVPGANVLTF
J gene: TRBJ2-7; V gene: TRBV7-7; D gene: NA; clone size: NA; CDR3 DNA: TGTGCCAGCAGCGAGAGCTCCTACGAGCAGTACTTC; CDR3 protein: CASSESSYEQYF
J gene: TRBJ2-1; V gene: TRBV6-6; D gene: NA; clone size: NA; CDR3 DNA: TGTGCCAGCAGTCAGACACACCGCAATGAGCAGTTCTTC; CDR3 protein: CASSQTHRNEQFF
J gene: TRBJ2-5; V gene: TRBV5-6; D gene: TRBD1; clone size: NA; CDR3 DNA: TGTGCCAGCAGCCTAGGAAGGGACAGGTACCAAGAGACCCAGTACTTC; CDR3 protein: CASSLGRDRYQETQYF
J gene: TRBJ2-2; V gene: TRBV18; D gene: TRBD2; clone size: NA; CDR3 DNA: TGTGCCAGCTCACCGGGACTAGGGTGGATACCGAACACCGGGGAGCTGTTTTTT; CDR3 protein: CASSPGLGWIPNTGELFF
J gene: TRBJ2-1; V gene: TRBV13; D gene: TRBD1; clone size: few; CDR3 DNA: TGTGCCAGCAGCCTCAACAGGGGGCTCTTCAATGAGCAGTTCTTC; CDR3 protein: CASSLNRGLFNEQFF
J gene: TRBJ2-2; V gene: TRBV7-2; D gene: NA; clone size: NA; CDR3 DNA: TGTGCCAGCAGCTCTGCAGGGATAGACACCGGGGAGCTGTTTTTT; CDR3 protein: CASSSAGIDTGELFF
J gene: TRBJ1-6; V gene: TRBV19; D gene: TRBD1; clone size: few; CDR3 DNA: TGTGCCAGTACCCCTATTGGGACAGGGAATTCACCCCTCCACTTT; CDR3 protein: CASTPIGTGNSPLHF
J gene: TRBJ1-3; V gene: TRBV27; D gene: NA; clone size: NA; CDR3 DNA: TGTGCCAGCACCTCATTTGTGACGGGGGGAAACACCATATATTTT; CDR3 protein: CASTSFVTGGNTIYF
J gene: TRBJ2-7; V gene: TRBV6-5; D gene: TRBD2; clone size: NA; CDR3 DNA: TGTGCCAGCAGTTTAGCGGGGAGCTCCTACGAGCAGTACTTC; CDR3 protein: CASSLAGSSYEQYF
J gene: TRBJ2-7; V gene: TRBV18; D gene: NA; clone size: NA; CDR3 DNA: TGTGCCAGCTCACCAACAACAGGGTACTACGAGCAGTACTTC; CDR3 protein: CASSPTTGYYEQYF
J gene: TRBJ1-1; V gene: TRBV7-9; D gene: TRBD1; clone size: NA; CDR3 DNA: TGTGCCAGCAGCTCCCGGGACAGGGGGACTGAAGCTTTCTTT; CDR3 protein: CASSSRDRGTEAFF
J gene: TRBJ1-4; V gene: TRBV6-5; D gene: NA; clone size: NA; CDR3 DNA: TGTGCCAGCAGTTACCTACTACGCGAAAAACTGTTTTTT; CDR3 protein: CASSYLLREKLFF
J gene: TRBJ1-4; V gene: TRBV4-3; D gene: NA; clone size: NA; CDR3 DNA: TGCGCCAGCAGCCGGGGGGGACGGGGAAATGAAAAACTGTTTTTT; CDR3 protein: CASSRGGRGNEKLFF
J gene: TRBJ1-2; V gene: TRBV7-2; D gene: NA; clone size: once; CDR3 DNA: TGTGCCAGCAGCTTAGGGGGTCAGGGCTATGGCTACACCTTC; CDR3 protein: CASSLGGQGYGYTF
J gene: TRBJ2-5; V gene: TRBV27; D gene: TRBD1; clone size: NA; CDR3 DNA: TGTGCCAGCATCTCGCGCCGGGACAGGGGACAAGAGACCCAGTACTTC; CDR3 protein: CASISRRDRGQETQYF
J gene: TRBJ1-6; V gene: TRBV15; D gene: TRBD1; clone size: NA; CDR3 DNA: TGTGCCACCAGCAGAATGACAGGGGGAAATTCACCCCTCCACTTT; CDR3 protein: CATSRMTGGNSPLHF
J gene: TRBJ1-2; V gene: TRBV7-9; D gene: TRBD1; clone size: NA; CDR3 DNA: TGTGCCAGCCACGGGGTCGTCAGGGGGCGGCCTAACTATGGCTACACCTTC; CDR3 protein: CASHGVVRGRPNYGYTF
J gene: TRBJ2-5; V gene: TRBV7-2; D gene: TRBD1; clone size: NA; CDR3 DNA: TGTGCCAGCAGCTTAGTGGACAGGAGCCAAGAGACCCAGTACTTC; CDR3 protein: CASSLVDRSQETQYF
J gene: TRBJ1-2; V gene: TRBV5-1; D gene: NA; clone size: NA; CDR3 DNA: TGCGCCAGCAGCTTGGAAGGCAGGGTGGGCTATGGCTACACCTTC; CDR3 protein: CASSLEGRVGYGYTF
J gene: TRBJ1-6; V gene: TRBV27; D gene: TRBD1; clone size: NA; CDR3 DNA: TGTGCCAGCAGTTTCGCCGTGGACCCACGGACAGGGGCGACTCATTCACCCCTCCACTTT; CDR3 protein: CASSFAVDPRTGATHSPLHF
J gene: TRBJ2-3; V gene: TRBV5-6; D gene: TRBD1; clone size: NA; CDR3 DNA: TGTGCCAGCAGCATGGACAGGGGGCGTTATGGTCAGCAAGTTTTT; CDR3 protein: CASSMDRGRYGQQVF